Following are 24 T cell receptor beta chains from one sample sequenced in a study of tissue T cells after allogeneic stem cell transplantation (dated by TCRdb to between 2022 and 2023). Library preparation was by the immunoSEQ multiplex PCR assay. Here the immuneACCESS table is served through TCRdb, limited to in-frame sequences with V and J called. Missing clones are a known gap in these copies; in checked studies unresolved V genes cover under half, and the rest lacks a known reason. The sample table holds approximately 7,000 clones, of which 40% to 60% were seen once. The ten most abundant clones make up approximately 5% of the sample. The time point label of this sample denotes: mouse harvest day 7 after allogeneic transplant. Mouse grafts combined 10^7 T-cell-depleted bone marrow cells with 10^6 splenic CD5+ T cells, given via tail vein injection. Specimen: gut tissue. The receptor set was obtained from a female BALB/c mouse given C57BL/6 T cells with graft-versus-host disease after an allogeneic hematopoietic cell transplant.

Remarks on this clone: Germline and genes here are mouse. The read ends 1 residue shy of where the CDR3 ends; the end is completed using the germline J gene. The chain has TRBV19 and TRBJ2-4; D not resolved. This CDR3 spans 13 amino acids. The germline V gene has CDR1 FNHDT and CDR2 SITEND (reference sequence). V dropped 4 bases and J dropped 0 bases, with 6 bases sitting between them. The CDR3 bases that were read are TGTGCCAGCAGTCGGTTTAGTCAAAACACCTTGTAC. Translation gives CASSRFSQNTLY. The whole CDR3 is CASSRFSQNTLYF.

To note about this clone: Germline and genes: mouse. Sequencing ends 1 residue short of the CDR3 end; the germline J gene provides the rest. The rearrangement links TRBV16 to TRBJ1-3; D not resolved. The CDR3 sequence is 14 residues long. The germline V gene has CDR1 SGHSA and CDR2 FRNQAP. Trimming shortened V by 5 bases and J by 0 bases, and 8 bases separated the two germline ends. The DNA read from the CDR3 is TGTGCAAGCAGCCATCAGGATTCTGGAAATACGCTCTAT. This sequence encodes CASSHQDSGNTLY. Given in full, the CDR3 is CASSHQDSGNTLYF. Filled out from reference TRBV16 and TRBJ1-3, the complete variable domain reads NAGVIQTPRHKVTGKGQEATLWCEPISGHSAVFWYRQTIVQGLEFLTYFRNQAPIDDSGMPKERFSAQMPNQSHSTLKIQSTQPQDSAVYLCASSHQDSGNTLYFGEGSRLIVV.

This clone has a single count. Gene names follow the mouse nomenclature. The CDR3 end falls 1 residue outside the read, so it is completed with the germline J gene. The genes are TRBV5 and TRBJ1-3; D ambiguous. Germline-derived CDR1 and CDR2 are LGHNA and YNLKQL (reference sequence). Trimming left V 2 bases short and J 0 bases short, with 8 bases between. The CDR3 sequence is 15 residues long. Partial CDR3 DNA: TGTGCCAGCAGCCAAAAGGGCCTTTCTGGAAATACGCTCTAT. Amino acid sequence: CASSQKGLSGNTLY. The entire CDR3 protein is CASSQKGLSGNTLYF.

The table lists this clone with a few counts. These gene names are mouse names. The part of the CDR3 DNA that was read is TGTGCCAGCAGTCCGCACTGGGGGGGAAAAGACACCCAGTAC. It codes for CASSPHWGGKDTQY. The entire CDR3 sequence reads CASSPHWGGKDTQYF. The chain recombines TRBV26 with TRBJ2-5, with TRBD2 matching over 10 bases. The read ends 1 residue before the CDR3 terminus; that terminus is restored from the germline J gene. CDR3 size: 15 residues. J gave up 4 bases and V 4 bases, and 5 bases lay outside the gene matches. CDR1 is KGHPV, CDR2 FQNQEV, per germline (reference sequence).

Comment on this clone: The genes and germline here are from mouse. The read finishes 1 residue shy of the CDR3 end, and the germline J gene is used to complete it. This chain links TRBV26 with TRBJ1-3; tentatively, D is TRBD1 (5 bases). The V and J ends lost 7 bases and 0 bases respectively, with 10 bases between them. The CDR3 length is 14 residues. Germline CDR1 KGHPV, CDR2 FQNQEV (reference sequence). Incomplete CDR3 DNA: TGTGCCAGCACCCTCGACAGTTCTGGAAATACGCTCTAT. Its translation: CASTLDSSGNTLY. The complete CDR3 sequence is CASTLDSSGNTLYF.

As concerns this clone: The germline and genes are mouse ones. The sequenced fragment ends 1 residue before the CDR3 boundary, so the rest is inferred from the germline J gene. The J gene is TRBJ2-5, the V gene TRBV26; 9 bases fit TRBD2. This CDR3 region has 16 residues. Losses at the gene ends were 2 bases for V and 0 bases for J; bases not matched to a gene: 3. Looked up from germline, CDR1 is KGHPV and CDR2 is FQNQEV (reference sequence). This CDR3 is CASSLTWGGNQDTQYF. The covered CDR3 bases are TGTGCCAGCAGTCTGACCTGGGGGGGTAACCAAGACACCCAGTAC.

In regard to this clone: Any gene name here is a mouse gene name. CDR3 protein: CASSLSDTEVFF. Incomplete CDR3 DNA: TGTGCCAGCAGTCTGTCAGACACAGAAGTCTTC. The V and J genes are TRBV26 and TRBJ1-1; D unresolved. The CDR3 is cut off 1 residue early in the read; its end comes from the germline J gene. Germline CDR1 reads KGHPV; CDR2 reads FQNQEV (reference sequence). V was cut by 0 bases and J by 3 bases, with 2 bases left in between. This CDR3 comprises 12 residues.

Worth noting for this clone: All gene names here are mouse names. The read falls 1 residue short of the CDR3 end, and the missing part is taken from the germline J gene. The rearrangement links TRBV1 to TRBJ1-1, with 9 nucleotides matching TRBD1. The CDR3 covers 13 residues. The germline V gene has CDR1 NSQYPW and CDR2 LRSPGD (reference sequence). The V and J ends lost 5 bases and 5 bases, in that order; junction bases with no gene match: 3. CDR3 DNA (partial): TGCACCTGCAGTCCGGGACAGGGAACAGAAGTCTTC. It is translated as CTCSPGQGTEVF. The full CDR3 is CTCSPGQGTEVFF.

In this sample, this clone turned up a few times. Genes here carry mouse names. The read ends 1 residue before the CDR3 terminus; that terminus is restored from the germline J gene. The chain links TRBV12-2 to TRBJ1-2; a possible D gene is TRBD1 (5 bases). This CDR3 comprises 14 residues. Deletions cut 4 bases from V and 0 bases from J, with 11 bases between. CDR1 and CDR2 from the germline V gene are SGHLS and HYDKME. The CDR3 is CASSWGTANSDYTF. The CDR3 bases that were read are TGTGCCAGCTCCTGGGGGACCGCAAACTCCGACTACACC.

A word on this clone: Gene names are mouse gene names. The CDR3 end falls 1 residue outside the read, so it is completed with the germline J gene. The V and J genes are TRBV26 and TRBJ2-5; no firm D call. Between the trimmed V and J ends, which lost 5 bases and 4 bases, there was a span of 7 bases. CDR1 and CDR2 (germline): KGHPV, FQNQEV (reference sequence). The CDR3 runs 12 residues. Incomplete CDR3 DNA: TGTGCCAGCAGTAGAGGGAAAGACACCCAGTAC. Translated: CASSRGKDTQY. The entire CDR3 sequence reads CASSRGKDTQYF.

In its sample, this clone was seen a few times. Genes here carry mouse names. The read halts 1 residue ahead of the CDR3 end, with the missing end drawn from the germline J gene. V gene TRBV13-3 combines with J gene TRBJ2-7; 9 bases are shared with TRBD2. V gave up 0 bases and J gave up 4 bases; unmatched junction bases: 2. The CDR3 consists of 14 residues. Germline loops: CDR1 NNHDY, CDR2 SYVADS. Incomplete CDR3 DNA: TGTGCCAGCAGTGATGGGGACTGGGAGTATGAACAGTAC. It translates to CASSDGDWEYEQY. The whole CDR3 sequence is CASSDGDWEYEQYF.

This clone was picked up a small number of times. Mouse names are used for the genes. The read ends 1 residue before the CDR3 terminus; that terminus is restored from the germline J gene. J is TRBJ2-1 and V is TRBV26; the D gene is possibly TRBD1 (5 bases). Germline CDR1 KGHPV, CDR2 FQNQEV (reference sequence). V was pared by 3 bases and J by 7 bases, with 10 bases between. This CDR3 spans 13 amino acids. CDR3 DNA (partial): TGTGCCAGCAGTCTTCCAGGGTGGGCTGAGCAGTTC. Its translation is CASSLPGWAEQF. The full CDR3 reads CASSLPGWAEQFF.

Comment on this clone: Gene names and germline refer to mouse. The read terminates 1 residue before the CDR3 end, so the remaining end is supplied by the germline J gene. The V gene is TRBV13-1, the J gene TRBJ1-4; 9 positions agree with TRBD1. V lost 4 bases and J lost 3; bases outside the gene matches: 1. From germline, CDR1 is NSHNY and CDR2 SYGAGN. CDR3 length: 14 amino acids. CDR3 in amino acids: CASSTGGTNERLFF. The sequenced part of the CDR3 DNA is TGTGCCAGCAGTACAGGGGGCACCAACGAAAGATTATTT. Combining the CDR3 with reference TRBV13-1 and TRBJ1-4 gives the whole variable domain EAAVTQSPRNKVTVTGGNVTLSCRQTNSHNYMYWYRQDTGHGLRLIHYSYGAGNLRIGDVPDGYKATRTTQEDFFLLLELASPSQTSLYFCASSTGGTNERLFFGHGTKLSVL.

Points on this clone: Mouse germline and gene names are used. The read comes to an end 1 residue before the CDR3 does, leaving the germline J gene to fill in the end. V usage is TRBV13-3 and J usage is TRBJ2-7; 11 bases agree with TRBD2. CDR1 NNHDY and CDR2 SYVADS come from the germline V gene. Losses at the gene ends were 4 bases for V and 6 bases for J; bases not matched to a gene: 3. The CDR3 runs to 13 residues. The part of the CDR3 DNA that was read is TGTGCCAGCAGTACTGGGGGGGCGCTTGAACAGTAC. Translation: CASSTGGALEQY. The CDR3 reads in full as CASSTGGALEQYF.

This clone is medium-sized. Mouse gene names apply. Read data end 1 residue before the CDR3 end; the end is taken from the germline J gene. This chain uses TRBV13-2 with TRBJ2-1; 8 nucleotides align to TRBD1. V shed 3 bases and J 2 bases; nucleotides not matched to a gene: 4. This CDR3 region has 15 residues. Germline CDR1 is NNHNN and CDR2 is SYGAGS (reference sequence). Incomplete CDR3 DNA: TGTGCCAGCGGTGGGACAGGGAGGGACTATGCTGAGCAGTTC. Translation gives CASGGTGRDYAEQF. The full CDR3 reads CASGGTGRDYAEQFF.

About this clone: Any gene name here is a mouse gene name. The read falls 1 residue short of the CDR3 end, and the missing part is taken from the germline J gene. This chain connects TRBV26 to TRBJ2-4, with 7 nucleotides matching TRBD1. V lost 4 bases and J lost 2; bases outside the gene matches: 3. The germline V gene has CDR1 KGHPV and CDR2 FQNQEV (reference sequence). The CDR3 loop spans 14 amino acids. The CDR3 DNA, read in part, is TGTGCCAGCAGTCGACAGGGTTCTCAAAACACCTTGTAC. Protein: CASSRQGSQNTLY. From start to end, the CDR3 is CASSRQGSQNTLYF.

This clone was counted between two and nine times. Gene names and germline match the mouse. With the read ending 1 residue before the CDR3 end, the germline J gene is used to fill in that end. The chain carries TRBV23 and TRBJ2-3; the table's D call TRBD2 went unverified against the DNA. Germline V gives CDR1 KGHTA, CDR2 FQNQQP. CDR3 size: 13 residues. Partial CDR3 DNA: TGCTCCAGCTCTGGGGGGGCTGCAGAAACGCTGTAT. Amino acids: CSSSGGAAETLY. The whole CDR3 sequence reads CSSSGGAAETLYF.

Turning to this clone: The gene names given are mouse names. The read terminates 1 residue before the CDR3 end, so the remaining end is supplied by the germline J gene. The chain joins TRBV14 to TRBJ2-5, with TRBD2 matching 10 bases. This CDR3 region has 15 residues. Germline CDR1 and CDR2: SGHDT and FRDEAV. Trimming took 5 bases from V and 1 from J; bases not matched to a gene: 4. The CDR3 reads CASSSDWGDQDTQYF. The sequenced CDR3 bases are TGTGCCAGCAGCTCCGACTGGGGGGACCAAGACACCCAGTAC.

Remarks on this clone: Gene names follow the mouse nomenclature. The read ends 1 residue shy of where the CDR3 ends; the end is completed using the germline J gene. The rearrangement joins TRBV16 to TRBJ1-6, with D perhaps matching TRBD1 (5 bases). TRBJ1-6 is sorted into the ORF group, with uncertain function. Trimming removed 2 bases from V and 7 bases from J, with 9 bases in between. Germline CDR1 is SGHSA and CDR2 is FRNQAP. The CDR3 runs to 14 residues. CDR3 DNA (partial): TGTGCAAGCAGCTTAAGGGGAGAGAATTCGCCCCTCTAC. Translated, it gives CASSLRGENSPLY. The full CDR3 reads CASSLRGENSPLYF.

Details on this clone: Germline and genes here are mouse. The read falls 1 residue short of the CDR3 end, and the missing part is taken from the germline J gene. This chain links TRBV5 with TRBJ2-5, with 11 bases that match TRBD2. Germline V CDR1 and CDR2: LGHNA, YNLKQL (reference sequence). The CDR3 extends over 15 amino acids. V shed 0 bases, J shed 6 bases, and the junction held 2 bases outside the gene matches. The sequenced CDR3 bases are TGTGCCAGCAGCCAAGAGGGACTGGGGGTTGACACCCAGTAC. As protein: CASSQEGLGVDTQY. In full, the CDR3 reads CASSQEGLGVDTQYF.

In regard to this clone: The germline and genes are mouse ones. The read comes to an end 1 residue before the CDR3 does, leaving the germline J gene to fill in the end. V gene TRBV15 combines with J gene TRBJ2-7; D is perhaps TRBD2 (6 bases). Trimming cost V 1 base and J 4 bases, with 8 bases left between them. The germline CDR1 and CDR2 sequences are SGHND and FRSKSL. CDR3 length equals 13 residues. The CDR3 DNA, read in part, is TGTGCCAGCAGTTTAGGGGGGGAATATGAACAGTAC. It codes for CASSLGGEYEQY. The full CDR3 is CASSLGGEYEQYF.

This clone turned up a few times. The genes and germline here are from mouse. The read falls 1 residue short of the CDR3 end, and the missing part is taken from the germline J gene. The chain links TRBV5 to TRBJ2-7; 10 nucleotides match TRBD2. This CDR3 contains 15 residues. V was pared by 0 bases and J by 2 bases, with 1 base of the junction left unmatched. Germline lookup yields CDR1 LGHNA and CDR2 YNLKQL (reference sequence). The part of the CDR3 DNA that was read is TGTGCCAGCAGCCAAGACACTGGGGGGGCCTATGAACAGTAC. It yields the protein CASSQDTGGAYEQY. The entire CDR3 sequence reads CASSQDTGGAYEQYF.

About this clone: These gene names are mouse names. The DNA ends 1 residue before the CDR3 does, and the rest of the CDR3 is filled in from the germline J gene. The chain uses TRBV1 and TRBJ2-7; D is possibly TRBD2 (6 bases). The ends were cut back, 4 bases at V and 2 bases at J, with 12 bases in the middle. This CDR3 has 14 residues. CDR1 NSQYPW and CDR2 LRSPGD come from the germline V gene (reference sequence). The CDR3 protein is CTCSGRDLTYEQYF. The covered CDR3 bases are TGCACCTGCAGTGGCCGGGACTTGACCTATGAACAGTAC.

This clone has more than one count but fewer than ten. The germline and genes are mouse ones. The read is 1 residue too short to cover the CDR3 end, so that end is filled in from the germline J gene. This chain links TRBV13-1 with TRBJ2-4, with TRBD1 matching over 8 bases. The CDR3 is 14 residues long. Germline CDR1 is NSHNY and CDR2 is SYGAGN. V lost 0 bases and J lost 5; bases outside the gene matches: 2. CDR3: CASSDAGGGNTLYF. CDR3 DNA, as far as it was read: TGTGCCAGCAGTGATGCAGGGGGCGGAAACACCTTGTAC.